A single T cell receptor (beta chain) is shown here with its context. Its target is unknown. Time point denoted: baseline pretreatment blood. Treatment described: 15 Gy SBRT to primary tumor, nephrectomy 4 weeks later. Clear cell pathology was present in this patient's renal cell carcinoma. TCRdb's copy holds only in-frame clones and misses some; the assay was immunoSEQ multiplex PCR. The table lists some 150,000 clones, less than 85% of them singletons, with 20% to 25% in the top ten. The sample comes from a study of radiation and T cells in renal cell carcinoma. Study-wide results and caveats: From baseline, blood top tumor clonotypes peaked at 2 weeks post-radiation.

Here the sequenced sample was blood, taken from a patient whose treatment included radiotherapy and nephrectomy. This clonotype was obtained from a woman between 50 and 59 years old with renal cell carcinoma.

The CDR3 is CASSPGAGATDTQYF. DNA of the CDR3: TGCGCCAGCAGCCCGGGAGCGGGGGCCACAGATACGCAGTATTTT. This chain connects TRBV5-1 to TRBJ2-3, with 8 nucleotides matching TRBD2. The CDR3 spans 15 residues. The junction had 6 bases not matched to a gene; V was cut back by 4 bases and J by 2 bases. Germline CDR1 is SGHRS and CDR2 is YFSETQ.